This T cell receptor beta chain came from a study of Graves' ophthalmopathy and Graves' hyperthyroidism. Looking at the study overall: The study drew peripheral blood at initial diagnosis, before any treatment. Study-wide points: The majority of expanded thyroid clonotypes above 0.001 frequency also occurred in blood.

This clonotype was counted only a few times. Its antigen remains unknown. The junction shows a germline mismatch at one end, possibly a read error. Investigators amplified TCR beta CDR3 regions from RNA transcripts. Second-round multiplex PCR came after a first-round RT-PCR that employed HTBI primers. From the multiplex PCR reads, TCRdb called clonotypes with MiXCR, one entry per CDR3 protein. This table has hundreds of thousands of distinct CDR3 sequences, roughly 21% appearing once. Newly diagnosed hyperthyroidism donors, aged 18 to 65, duration under 2 months. Symptoms, serum thyroxine and TRAb, thyroid ultrasound, and orbital computed tomography formed the diagnostic basis. The CDR3 runs to 15 residues. CDR1 and CDR2 from the germline V gene are KGHSH and LQKENI.

The receptor was isolated from a woman in her late teens or twenties with stable Graves' hyperthyroidism. The sample was peripheral blood. The V and J genes are TRBV18 and TRBJ1-1; TRBD1 might be the D (5 bases). The CDR3 loop reads CASSPSEGAITEACF. In nucleotides, the CDR3 is TGTGCCAGCTCCCCATCAGAAGGGGCGATCACTGAAGCTTGCTTT. Complete variable domain (other parts from reference TRBV18 and TRBJ1-1): NAGVMQNPRHLVRRRGQEARLRCSPMKGHSHVYWYRQLPEEGLKFMVYLQKENIIDESGMPKERFSAEFPKEGPSILRIQQVVRGDSAAYFCASSPSEGAITEACFGQGTRLTVV.